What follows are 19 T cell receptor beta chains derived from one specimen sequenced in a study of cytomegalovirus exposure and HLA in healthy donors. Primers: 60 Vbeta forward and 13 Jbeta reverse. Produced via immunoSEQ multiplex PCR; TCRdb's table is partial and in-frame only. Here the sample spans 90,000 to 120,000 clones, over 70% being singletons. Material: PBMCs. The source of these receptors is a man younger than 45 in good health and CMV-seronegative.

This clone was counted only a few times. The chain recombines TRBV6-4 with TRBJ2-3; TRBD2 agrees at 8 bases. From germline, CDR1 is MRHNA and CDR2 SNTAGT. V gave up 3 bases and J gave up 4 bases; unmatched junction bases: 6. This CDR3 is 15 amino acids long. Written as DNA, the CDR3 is TGTGCCAGCAGTGAAGGAGCGGGAGACTCAGATACGCAGTATTTT. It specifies CASSEGAGDSDTQYF.

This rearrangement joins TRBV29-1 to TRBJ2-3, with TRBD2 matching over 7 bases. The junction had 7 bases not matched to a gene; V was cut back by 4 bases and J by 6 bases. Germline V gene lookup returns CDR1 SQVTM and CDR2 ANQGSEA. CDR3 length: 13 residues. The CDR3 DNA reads TGCAGCGTTGCGACTAGCTTTTCTGATACGCAGTATTTT. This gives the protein CSVATSFSDTQYF.

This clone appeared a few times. Here the CDR3 DNA reads TGTGCCAGCAGTGAAGGGGGACAGGGCGGGCAGCCCCAGCATTTT. It is translated as CASSEGGQGGQPQHF. The chain joins TRBV6-1 to TRBJ1-5, with TRBD1 matching over 9 bases. CDR3 length: 15 residues. Germline CDR1 MNHNS, CDR2 SASEGT. After removal of 1 base from V and 7 bases from J, the junction contained 5 bases not matched to a gene.

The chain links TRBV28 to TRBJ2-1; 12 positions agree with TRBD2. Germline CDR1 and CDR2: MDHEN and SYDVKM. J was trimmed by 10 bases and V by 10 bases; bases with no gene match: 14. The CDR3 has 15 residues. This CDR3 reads CATHERTSGIREQFF. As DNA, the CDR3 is TGTGCCACCCATGAAAGGACTAGCGGGATTCGGGAGCAGTTCTTC.

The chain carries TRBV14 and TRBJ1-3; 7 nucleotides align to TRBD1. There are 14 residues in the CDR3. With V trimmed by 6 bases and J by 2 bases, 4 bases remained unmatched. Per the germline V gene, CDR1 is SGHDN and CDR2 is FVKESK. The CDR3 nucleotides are TGTGCCAGCAGTCTCACAGGGGCTGGAAACACCATATATTTT. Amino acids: CASSLTGAGNTIYF.

CDR3 residues: CASSTPPGTQYF. DNA of the CDR3: TGTGCCAGCAGTACCCCCCCAGGGACCCAGTACTTC. The gene calls are TRBV27 and TRBJ2-5, with unresolved D. Per germline, CDR1 MNHEY and CDR2 SMNVEV (reference sequence). Between the trimmed V and J ends, which lost 5 bases and 7 bases, there was a span of 11 bases. The CDR3 is 12 residues long.

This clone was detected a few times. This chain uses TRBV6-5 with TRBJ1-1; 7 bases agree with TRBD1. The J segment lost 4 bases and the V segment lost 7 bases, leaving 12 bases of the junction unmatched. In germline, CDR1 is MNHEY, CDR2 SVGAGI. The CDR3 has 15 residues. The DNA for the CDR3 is TGTGCCAGCACCCGCCGCGACAGGGTCAGCACTGAAGCTTTCTTT. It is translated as CASTRRDRVSTEAFF.

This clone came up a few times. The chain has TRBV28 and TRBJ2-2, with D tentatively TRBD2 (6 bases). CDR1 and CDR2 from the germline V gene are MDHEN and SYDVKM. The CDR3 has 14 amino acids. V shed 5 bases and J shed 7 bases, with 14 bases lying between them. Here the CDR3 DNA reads TGTGCCAGCAGTGCGGGGCTCGAGTACGGGGAGCTGTTTTTT. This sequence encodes CASSAGLEYGELFF.

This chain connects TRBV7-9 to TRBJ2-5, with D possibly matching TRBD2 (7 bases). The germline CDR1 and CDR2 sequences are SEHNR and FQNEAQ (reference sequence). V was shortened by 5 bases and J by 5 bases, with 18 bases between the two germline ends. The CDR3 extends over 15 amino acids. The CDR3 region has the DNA TGTGCCAGCAGCGTCTCAGTCGGGGGGCGGGAGACCCAGTACTTC. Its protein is CASSVSVGGRETQYF. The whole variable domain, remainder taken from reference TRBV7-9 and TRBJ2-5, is DTGVSQNPRHKITKRGQNVTFRCDPISEHNRLYWYRQTLGQGPEFLTYFQNEAQLEKSRLLSDRFSAERPKGSFSTLEIQRTEQGDSAMYLCASSVSVGGRETQYFGPGTRLLVL.

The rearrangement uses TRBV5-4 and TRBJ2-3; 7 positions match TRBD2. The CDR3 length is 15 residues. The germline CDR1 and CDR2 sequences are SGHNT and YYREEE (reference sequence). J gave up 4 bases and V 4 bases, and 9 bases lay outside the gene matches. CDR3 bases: TGTGCCAGCAGCCCAGCGGGACCCTTGGCAGATACGCAGTATTTT. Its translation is CASSPAGPLADTQYF.

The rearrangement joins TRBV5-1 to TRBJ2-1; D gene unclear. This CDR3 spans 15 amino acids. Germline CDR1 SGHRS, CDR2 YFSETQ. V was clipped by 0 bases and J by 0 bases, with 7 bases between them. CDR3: CASSLGGSSYNEQFF. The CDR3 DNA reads TGCGCCAGCAGCTTGGGCGGAAGCTCCTACAATGAGCAGTTCTTC.

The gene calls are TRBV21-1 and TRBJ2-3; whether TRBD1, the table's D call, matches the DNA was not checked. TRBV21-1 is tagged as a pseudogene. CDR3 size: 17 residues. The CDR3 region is CASSKIRRQGAADTQYF. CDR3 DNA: TGTGCCAGCAGCAAAATTAGGCGACAGGGGGCAGCAGATACGCAGTATTTT.

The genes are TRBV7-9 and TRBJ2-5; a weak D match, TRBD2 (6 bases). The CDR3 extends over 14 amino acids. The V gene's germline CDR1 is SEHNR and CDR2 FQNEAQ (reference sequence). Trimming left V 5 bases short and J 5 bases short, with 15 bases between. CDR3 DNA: TGTGCCAGCAGCCGCGCCAGCGGAGGGGAGACCCAGTACTTC. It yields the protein CASSRASGGETQYF.

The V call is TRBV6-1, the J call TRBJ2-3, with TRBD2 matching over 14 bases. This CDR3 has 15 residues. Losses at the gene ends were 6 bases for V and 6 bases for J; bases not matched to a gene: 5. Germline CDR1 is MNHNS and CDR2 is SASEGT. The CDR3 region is CASSETSGGADTQYF. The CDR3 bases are TGTGCCAGCAGCGAGACTAGCGGGGGGGCCGATACGCAGTATTTT.

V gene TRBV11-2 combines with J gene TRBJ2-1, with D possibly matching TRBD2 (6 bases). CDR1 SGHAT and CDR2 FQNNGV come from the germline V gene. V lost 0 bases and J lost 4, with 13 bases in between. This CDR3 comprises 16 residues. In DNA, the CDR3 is TGTGCCAGCAGCTTAGATGTCGGGAGAGTATACAATGAGCAGTTCTTC. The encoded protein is CASSLDVGRVYNEQFF.

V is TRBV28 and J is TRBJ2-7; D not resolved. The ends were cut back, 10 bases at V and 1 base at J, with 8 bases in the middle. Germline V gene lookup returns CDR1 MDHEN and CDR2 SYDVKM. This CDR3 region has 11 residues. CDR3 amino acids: CATQDSYEQYF. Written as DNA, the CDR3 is TGTGCCACCCAGGATTCCTACGAGCAGTACTTC.

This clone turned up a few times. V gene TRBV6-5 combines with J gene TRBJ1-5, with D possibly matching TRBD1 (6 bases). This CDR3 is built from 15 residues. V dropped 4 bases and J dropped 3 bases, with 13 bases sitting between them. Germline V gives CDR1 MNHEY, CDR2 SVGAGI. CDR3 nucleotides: TGTGCCAGCAGTTCGACCCTGGGGGCCAATCAGCCCCAGCATTTT. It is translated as CASSSTLGANQPQHF.

CDR3 amino acids: CASSGDTWKTQYF. The CDR3 nucleotides read TGTGCCAGCAGTGGAGACACCTGGAAGACCCAGTACTTC. This chain links TRBV6-1 with TRBJ2-5, with unresolved D. Trimming stripped 4 bases from V and 6 bases from J, with 12 bases between. Germline CDR1 is MNHNS and CDR2 is SASEGT. The CDR3 runs 13 residues.

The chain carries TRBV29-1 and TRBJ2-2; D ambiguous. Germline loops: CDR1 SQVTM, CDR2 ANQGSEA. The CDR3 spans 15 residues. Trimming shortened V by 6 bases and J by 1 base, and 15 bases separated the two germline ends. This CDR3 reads CSVPNSHRNTGELFF. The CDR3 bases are TGCAGCGTCCCAAATTCCCACAGGAACACCGGGGAGCTGTTTTTT.